The sequence of this T cell receptor beta chain was determined in a study of blood T cell repertoires in COVID-19. About the research overall: Italy, Spain and the United States were the sources of the convalescent and acute COVID-19 samples. T cells, B-cell-depleted T cells, or PBMCs provided the cDNA or gDNA that served as material.

Source study methods: Reference gene primer amplification yielded estimated nucleated cell counts. TCRdb keeps only in-frame clones here, not all; method: immunoSEQ multiplex PCR. V, J and clone size derive from that table, while D and trimming were established from the DNA sequence. Here the sample spans 270,000 or so clones, around 89% being singletons. This clone occurred a few times. The CDR3 has 16 residues. CDR1 and CDR2 (germline): SGHTA, FQGTGA. V was shortened by 2 bases and J by 0 bases, with 12 bases between the two germline ends. This TCR was recovered from a man aged 40-49 years with acute or convalescent COVID-19. Material for sequencing was peripheral blood. The J gene is TRBJ2-3, the V gene TRBV7-3; D not certain. CDR3 amino acids: CASSLVNSPSTDTQYF. In DNA form, the CDR3 reads TGTGCCAGCAGCTTAGTGAACAGTCCTAGCACAGATACGCAGTATTTT.